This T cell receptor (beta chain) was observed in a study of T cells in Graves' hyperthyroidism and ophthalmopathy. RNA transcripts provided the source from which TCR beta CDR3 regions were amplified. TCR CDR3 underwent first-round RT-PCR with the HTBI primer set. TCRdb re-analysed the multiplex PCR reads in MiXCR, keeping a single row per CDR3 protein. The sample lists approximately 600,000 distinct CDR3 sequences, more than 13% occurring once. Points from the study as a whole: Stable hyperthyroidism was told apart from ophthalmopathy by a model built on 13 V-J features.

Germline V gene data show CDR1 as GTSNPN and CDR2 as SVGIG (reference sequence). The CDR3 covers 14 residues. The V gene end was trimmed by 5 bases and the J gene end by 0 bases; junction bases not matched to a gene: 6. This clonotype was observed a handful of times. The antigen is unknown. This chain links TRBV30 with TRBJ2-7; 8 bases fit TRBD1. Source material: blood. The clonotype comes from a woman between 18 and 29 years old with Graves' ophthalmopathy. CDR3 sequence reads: CAWDNTGGSYEQYF. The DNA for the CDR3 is TGTGCCTGGGACAATACAGGGGGCTCCTACGAGCAGTACTTC.